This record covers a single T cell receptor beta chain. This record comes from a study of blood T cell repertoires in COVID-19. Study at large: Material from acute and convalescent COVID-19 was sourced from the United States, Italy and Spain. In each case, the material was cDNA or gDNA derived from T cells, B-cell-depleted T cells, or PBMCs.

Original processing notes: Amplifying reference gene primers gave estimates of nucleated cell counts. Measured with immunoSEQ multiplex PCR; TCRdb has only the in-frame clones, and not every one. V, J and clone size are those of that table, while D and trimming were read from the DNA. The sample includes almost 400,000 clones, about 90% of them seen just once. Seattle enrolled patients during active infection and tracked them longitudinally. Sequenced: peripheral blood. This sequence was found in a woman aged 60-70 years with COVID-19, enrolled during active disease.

The CDR3 loop is CASSLNGAEPYNEQFF. CDR3 bases: TGTGCCAGCAGCTTAAATGGGGCGGAGCCTTACAATGAGCAGTTCTTC. The rearrangement links TRBV7-3 to TRBJ2-1, with D possibly TRBD1 on 5 matching bases. Trimming shortened V by 1 base and J by 4 bases, and 14 bases separated the two germline ends. This CDR3 contains 16 residues. Germline CDR1 SGHTA, CDR2 FQGTGA.